The T cell receptor beta chain under discussion was sequenced for a study of T cell repertoires in aging, cancer and after chemotherapy (dated by TCRdb to 2018 to 2020). With regard to the full study: Six donor age groups were covered, ranging from 30 or younger up to 70 or older, and each group contained at least three individuals. The study profiled peripheral blood TCR beta repertoires from healthy donors and cancer patients to examine immunoaging and T cell reconstitution after chemotherapy. Some 9 million TCR reads were contained in the full dataset. A cohort of more than 200 cancer patients (around 94 with hematological and roughly 120 with solid cancers) was assembled, and about 95 healthy donors were included as a reference group. Paired pre- and post-chemotherapy samples in the solid tumor group came from brain tumor (glioblastoma) patients receiving temozolomide-based therapy. Findings and caveats that apply to the study as a whole: According to the authors, the repertoire data do not permit conclusions about immunological memory after chemotherapy. Compared with age-matched healthy donors, untreated patients with either hematological or solid cancers had significantly lower TCR diversity in the blood along with higher clonality. In both cancer cohorts, the median generation probability rose over the chemotherapy interval, which suggests that the repertoire was reconstituted through rebound thymic output. In healthy donors, the decline in TCR diversity with age was mainly explained by loss of richness, whereas in cancer patients loss of evenness was also found to contribute.

TCR beta rearrangements were amplified from genomic DNA isolated from peripheral blood, not from sorted cells or RNA. Points on this clonotype: Its antigen target is currently unknown. Per-base qualities were not stored, and no clone one base away is much larger.

Multiplex touch-down PCR with a mixed TRB-A/B primer pool was used to amplify rearranged TRB sequences covering the V, D and J segments. Illumina adapters and sample indices were attached to the amplicons through two consecutive PCR reactions run with Phusion HS II polymerase. Amplicons were gel-purified using the NucleoSpin Gel and PCR Clean-up kit and were subsequently checked with Qubit and an Agilent 2100 Bioanalyzer. Sequencing of the libraries was done on an Illumina MiSeq with paired-end, single-indexed 600-cycle runs. Regarding the original processing steps: TRB sequences were processed with MiXCR versions 2.12 and 3.0.5. Each unique CDR3 nucleotide sequence was counted as one clone, and only productive sequences with at least two reads were retained. Repertoire metrics included Shannon diversity, evenness, clonality (one minus evenness), and alpha-parameterized diversity profiles from alpha 0 to 5. The IGoR algorithm was used to calculate generation probabilities for clones in the paired samples taken before and after chemotherapy. Clones were called with MiXCR by TCRdb after fastp trimmed the public reads at Q25, and only in-frame beta chains were retained. Merged by CDR3 protein, the rows form single entries marked with the most common genes and DNA. The V and J calls shown here were made by TCRdb, not taken from the authors' results. In all, the sample holds around 3,000 distinct CDR3 sequences, and roughly 20% of those were seen once. The top ten clones comprise 50% to 65% of the sample.

Germline trimming: 1 base from V, 10 bases from J; junction bases outside gene matches: 13. The germline V gene supplies CDR1 MDHEN and CDR2 SYDVKM. The CDR3 holds 17 amino acids from the cysteine to the phenylalanine. Only CDR3 DNA remains: 51 bases, in frame from the first base. The sample comprised blood. This sequence uses TRBV28 and TRBJ1-6, with TRBD1 matching 7 junction bases. This clonotype was obtained from a human donor with a solid tumor. The sequenced DNA: TGTGCCAGCAGTTTATTTGTCGTAGACAGGGTGAGATCACCCCTCCACTTT. It translates as CASSLFVVDRVRSPLHF.